Each of the 9 T cell receptor beta chains below was sequenced from the same sample in a study of blood T cell repertoires in COVID-19. Sequenced by immunoSEQ multiplex PCR; TCRdb stores in-frame clones only, minus some. This table holds roughly 400,000 clones, approximately 91% found once. The sequenced sample was PBMCs or T cells enriched from blood (not recorded which). These receptors all stem from a woman younger than 35 who had been exposed to COVID-19.

This chain joins TRBV6-6 and TRBJ1-1; TRBD1 might be the D (6 bases). Looked up from germline, CDR1 is MNHNY and CDR2 is SVGAGI (reference sequence). V lost 2 bases and J 1 base, leaving 14 bases between the germline ends. CDR3 size: 16 residues. CDR3 residues: CASSYQQGTQNTEAFF. The CDR3 DNA sequence: TGTGCCAGCAGTTACCAGCAGGGGACACAGAACACTGAAGCTTTCTTT.

V usage is TRBV4-3 and J usage is TRBJ2-1; 8 positions agree with TRBD2. CDR1 and CDR2 from the germline V gene are LGHNA and YSLEER. This CDR3 is 15 amino acids long. The junction had 8 bases not matched to a gene; V was cut back by 8 bases and J by 2 bases. CDR3 in amino acids: CASGPLAGTYNEQFF. The DNA of the CDR3 is TGCGCCAGCGGGCCATTAGCGGGGACCTACAATGAGCAGTTCTTC.

This clone has only one observation. Other DNA variants within this sample encode the same CDR3. V is TRBV19 and J is TRBJ1-1, with TRBD1 identical over 9 bases. The CDR3 is 14 amino acids. Trimming removed 4 bases from V and 2 bases from J; junction bases left unmatched: 2. Germline CDR1 and CDR2: LNHDA and SQIVND (reference sequence). CDR3 in amino acids: CASSRGQGNTEAFF. The CDR3 DNA is TGTGCCAGTAGTAGGGGACAGGGAAACACTGAAGCTTTCTTT.

The rearrangement links TRBV3-1 (or the pseudogene TRBV3-2) to TRBJ2-3, with 11 bases that match TRBD2. The CDR3 sequence is 19 residues long. J lost 1 base, V lost 1 base, and 10 bases had no gene match. CDR1 is LGHDT and CDR2 is YNNKEL in the germline V gene (reference sequence). The CDR3 reads CASSQVPIAGGPRTDTQYF. The CDR3 DNA sequence: TGTGCCAGCAGCCAAGTCCCAATAGCGGGGGGGCCGCGCACAGATACGCAGTATTTT.

The chain joins TRBV5-1 to TRBJ2-7; 7 nucleotides match TRBD2. Unmatched junction bases numbered 8, after V lost 0 bases and J lost 2 bases. Germline V CDR1 and CDR2: SGHRS, YFSETQ. This CDR3 contains 16 residues. The DNA for the CDR3 is TGCGCCAGCAGCTTGGATAGGCGGGAGATAGCCTACGAGCAGTACTTC. Translating it yields CASSLDRREIAYEQYF. Looking up the rest from reference TRBV5-1 and TRBJ2-7 gives the full variable domain: KAGVTQTPRYLIKTRGQQVTLSCSPISGHRSVSWYQQTPGQGLQFLFEYFSETQRNKGNFPGRFSGRQFSNSRSEMNVSTLELGDSALYLCASSLDRREIAYEQYFGPGTRLTVT.

The CDR3 sequence is CASSLRGPGTSGTGELFF. CDR3 DNA: TGTGCCAGCAGCTTAAGAGGGCCCGGGACTAGCGGTACCGGGGAGCTGTTTTTT. The chain recombines TRBV11-2 with TRBJ2-2; 11 nucleotides align to TRBD2. V trimming: 2 bases; J trimming: 5 bases; junction bases outside the gene matches: 10. Germline-derived CDR1 and CDR2 are SGHAT and FQNNGV. The CDR3 sequence is 18 residues long.

This clone has just one count. The chain uses TRBV19 and TRBJ2-1; tentative D call: TRBD2 (5 bases). CDR3 length equals 15 residues. CDR1 LNHDA and CDR2 SQIVND come from the germline V gene (reference sequence). V lost 8 bases to trimming and J lost 3 bases, with 17 bases between them. The CDR3, as DNA: TGTGCCAGTCGTTCCGGGCCTCGGGGCTACAATGAGCAGTTCTTC. This gives the protein CASRSGPRGYNEQFF.

This clone was counted a single time. CDR3 in amino acids: CASSLNRDRDELGYTF. In nucleotides, the CDR3 is TGTGCCAGCTCACTAAACCGGGACAGGGACGAGCTGGGCTACACCTTC. The chain uses TRBV18 and TRBJ1-2, with 9 bases aligning to TRBD1. After removal of 4 bases from V and 8 bases from J, the junction contained 14 bases not matched to a gene. The V gene's germline CDR1 is KGHSH and CDR2 LQKENI. This CDR3 is 16 amino acids long.

The V call is TRBV5-6, the J call TRBJ2-1; 11 nucleotides align to TRBD2. CDR1 is SGHDT, CDR2 YYEEEE, per germline. The junction had 9 bases not matched to a gene; V was cut back by 4 bases and J by 3 bases. CDR3 length: 17 amino acids. The CDR3 sequence is CASSLAGGKGGYNEQFF. CDR3 in DNA: TGTGCCAGCAGCCTAGCGGGGGGCAAAGGGGGCTACAATGAGCAGTTCTTC.